The T cell receptor beta chain under discussion was sequenced for a study of blood T cell repertoires in COVID-19. Study-level background: From T cells, B-cell-depleted T cells, or PBMCs came the material, which was cDNA or gDNA.

Original methodology: Cell counts per sample came from amplifying reference gene primers. Here immunoSEQ multiplex PCR was the method, and the copy in TCRdb shows in-frame clones only, minus some. V, J and clone size are taken as reported in that table, and D and trimming were inferred from the DNA itself. This sample has under 150,000 clones, with roughly 80% found just once. This clone was seen a few times. This CDR3 is built from 16 residues. V was shortened by 6 bases and J by 5 bases, with 17 bases between the two germline ends. The germline V gene has CDR1 MGHDK and CDR2 SYGVNS. The receptor was isolated from a middle-aged woman with acute or convalescent COVID-19. This sequence joins TRBV25-1 and TRBJ1-6; D may be TRBD1 (6 bases). The material sequenced was peripheral blood. DNA for the CDR3: TGTGCCAGCAGCGATATACTGGACAGCAATAATTCACCCCTCCACTTT. Translated, it gives CASSDILDSNNSPLHF.